The clone carrying this T cell receptor beta chain occurred many times. Antigen specificity is unknown. Hyperthyroidism cases were recent diagnoses of under 2 months' duration in people aged 18 to 65. If patients had other autoimmune diseases, uncontrolled infections, pregnancy or lactation, they were excluded. This sample was taken from a study of Graves' ophthalmopathy and Graves' hyperthyroidism. Whole-study findings and limits: For predicting ophthalmopathy progression, the model had more than 60% sensitivity and 72.22% specificity.

Amplifying from RNA transcripts, the study obtained TCR beta CDR3 regions. HTBI primers were used in a first-round RT-PCR, which preceded a second-round multiplex PCR. TCRdb called the multiplex PCR reads again in MiXCR, with one record for every CDR3 protein. The table shows 450,000 to 600,000 distinct CDR3 sequences, with less than 40% occurring only once. J lost 3 bases, V lost 7 bases, and 5 bases had no gene match. This CDR3 comprises 15 residues. CDR1 SGHVS and CDR2 FQNEAQ come from the germline V gene. The sample taken for sequencing was peripheral blood or thyroid tissue (not recorded which). The chain couples TRBV7-8 to TRBJ2-5; TRBD2 matches at 13 bases. The TCR comes from an adult man with Graves' hyperthyroidism. CDR3 sequence reads: CASNGLAGAKETQYF. The CDR3 nucleotides are TGTGCCAGCAACGGACTAGCGGGGGCCAAAGAGACCCAGTACTTC. The full variable domain, rest sourced from reference TRBV7-8 and TRBJ2-5, is GAGVSQSPRYKVAKRGQDVALRCDPISGHVSLFWYQQALGQGPEFLTYFQNEAQLDKSGLPSDRFFAERPEGSVSTLKIQRTQQEDSAVYLCASNGLAGAKETQYFGPGTRLLVL.